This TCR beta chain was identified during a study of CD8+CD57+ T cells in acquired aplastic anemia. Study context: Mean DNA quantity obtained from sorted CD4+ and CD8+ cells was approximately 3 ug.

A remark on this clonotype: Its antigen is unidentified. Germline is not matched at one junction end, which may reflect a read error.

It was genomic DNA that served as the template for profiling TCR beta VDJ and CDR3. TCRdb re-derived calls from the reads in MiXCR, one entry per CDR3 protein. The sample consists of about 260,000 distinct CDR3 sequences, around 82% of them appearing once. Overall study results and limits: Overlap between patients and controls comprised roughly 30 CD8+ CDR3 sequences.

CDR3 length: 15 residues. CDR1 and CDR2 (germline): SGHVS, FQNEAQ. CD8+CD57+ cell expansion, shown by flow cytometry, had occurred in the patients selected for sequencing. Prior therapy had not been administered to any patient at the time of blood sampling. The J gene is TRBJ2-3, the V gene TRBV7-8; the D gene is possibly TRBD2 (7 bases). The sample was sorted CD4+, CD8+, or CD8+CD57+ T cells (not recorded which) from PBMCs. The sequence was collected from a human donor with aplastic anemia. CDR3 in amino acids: CASSLGGGSTYTQNF. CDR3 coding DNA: TGTGCCAGCAGCTTGGGGGGGGGCAGCACATATACCCAGAATTTT.